This T cell receptor beta chain came from a study of blood T cell repertoires in COVID-19. Study at large: Italy, Spain and the United States were the sources of the convalescent and acute COVID-19 samples. Sources were T cells, B-cell-depleted T cells, or PBMCs; the material itself was cDNA or gDNA.

How the authors handled the data: Amplification with reference gene primers provided the estimates of nucleated cell counts. Using immunoSEQ multiplex PCR, the repertoire was profiled, and TCRdb retains in-frame clones only, with some absent. The DNA was the basis for D and trimming; V, J and clone size are from that table. The sample includes 90,000 to 120,000 clones, less than 90% of them seen just once. The CDR3 length is 13 residues. The V end lost 8 bases, the J end lost 6 bases, and 16 bases lay between the germline ends. The V gene's germline CDR1 is LNHDA and CDR2 SQIVND (reference sequence).

The sequence was obtained from a human donor in a cohort sampled during active COVID-19. The chain combines TRBV19 with TRBJ1-1; D is possibly TRBD1 (6 bases). The specimen sequenced was peripheral blood. The chain's CDR3 is CASGGQEYAEAFF. As DNA, the CDR3 is TGTGCCAGTGGGGGCCAGGAGTATGCTGAAGCTTTCTTT.